The TCR beta chain described here comes from a study of glioma-infiltrating T cells after dendritic cell vaccination. The immunoSEQ assay amplified TCRB CDR3 from up to roughly 2 ug DNA. The protocol was immunoSEQ multiplex PCR, while the TCRdb copy is restricted to in-frame clones and leaves out a portion. The sample carries tens of thousands of clones, under 90% recorded once. PBMC were collected before vaccination, two weeks after the third vaccination, and at progression. Germline loops: CDR1 MNHEY, CDR2 SVGAGI. Trimming at V came to 0 bases and at J to 6 bases, leaving 6 bases not matched to a gene. This CDR3 has 16 residues.

The J gene is TRBJ2-2, the V gene TRBV6-5; TRBD2 matches 8 bases. The receptor was derived from a human donor with glioblastoma. Material: blood, obtained before dendritic cell vaccination. The CDR3 region has the DNA TGTGCCAGCAGTTACTCTAGCGGGATCGGGGCCGGGGAGCTGTTTTTT. Translated, it gives CASSYSSGIGAGELFF.